The 26 T cell receptor beta chains reported below all come from one sample, sequenced in a study of radiation and T cells in renal cell carcinoma. Described time point: blood 4 weeks post-SBRT, at nephrectomy. Described treatment: 15 Gy SBRT to primary tumor, nephrectomy 4 weeks later. The table came from immunoSEQ multiplex PCR; TCRdb's copy has only in-frame clones and leaves some out. The data hold just under 150,000 clones, with around nine tenths observed a single time. Sequencing used blood, obtained from a patient whose treatment included radiotherapy and nephrectomy. The receptor set was obtained from a woman aged 50 to 65 with renal cell carcinoma.

The rearrangement joins TRBV6-5 to TRBJ1-1, with D possibly TRBD1 on 6 matching bases. V lost 0 bases to trimming and J lost 7 bases, with 15 bases between them. Germline V CDR1 and CDR2: MNHEY, SVGAGI. There are 15 residues in the CDR3. CDR3 nucleotide sequence: TGTGCCAGCAGTTACTCAAGGCTAGGACAGAGTGAAGCTTTCTTT. Amino acids: CASSYSRLGQSEAFF.

The chain links TRBV5-1 to TRBJ2-5; TRBD2 aligns across 8 bases. V was pared by 5 bases and J by 4 bases, with 10 bases of the junction left unmatched. The CDR3 loop spans 15 amino acids. Per germline, CDR1 SGHRS and CDR2 YFSETQ. CDR3 residues: CASSPGTRMGETQYF. The CDR3 nucleotides are TGCGCCAGCAGTCCAGGGACTAGAATGGGAGAGACCCAGTACTTC.

This clone was counted once. The rearrangement uses TRBV7-6 and TRBJ1-2; D gene ambiguous. This CDR3 has 16 amino acids. V lost 1 base to trimming and J lost 2 bases, with 14 bases between them. The V gene's germline CDR1 is SGHVS and CDR2 FNYEAQ. The CDR3, as DNA: TGTGCCAGCAGCTTAGAGGCGAGGGCGCGGAACTATGGCTACACCTTC. Its protein is CASSLEARARNYGYTF. Full variable domain (rest looked up from reference TRBV7-6 and TRBJ1-2): GAGVSQSPRYKVTKRGQDVALRCDPISGHVSLYWYRQALGQGPEFLTYFNYEAQQDKSGLPNDRFSAERPEGSISTLTIQRTEQRDSAMYRCASSLEARARNYGYTFGSGTRLTVV.

This chain links TRBV23-1 with TRBJ2-5, with 8 bases identical to TRBD1. TRBV23-1 qualifies as an ORF whose function is uncertain. This CDR3 comprises 21 residues. After removal of 0 bases from V and 5 bases from J, the junction contained 23 bases not matched to a gene. The CDR3 bases are TGCGCCAGCAGTCAATCCGATGCCTTTGGTTCTGCCTCAGACAGGGGTGAGACCCAGTACTTC. Translation gives CASSQSDAFGSASDRGETQYF.

V is TRBV28 and J is TRBJ2-7, with 8 positions matching TRBD2. Germline assignment: CDR1 MDHEN and CDR2 SYDVKM. V shed 6 bases and J 2 bases; nucleotides not matched to a gene: 9. This CDR3 is 15 amino acids long. The CDR3 DNA reads TGTGCCAGCAGGACCTCGGGGCGGGAGGCCTACGAGCAGTACTTC. This sequence encodes CASRTSGREAYEQYF.

CDR3 sequence: CASSSVTSEAFF. The CDR3 DNA sequence: TGTGCCAGCAGTTCCGTGACGTCTGAAGCTTTCTTT. V and J are TRBV6-5 and TRBJ1-1; D not resolved. This CDR3 has 12 residues. Germline CDR1 reads MNHEY; CDR2 reads SVGAGI. Trimming stripped 4 bases from V and 6 bases from J, with 9 bases between.

This chain uses TRBV10-1 with TRBJ1-2; D possibly corresponds to TRBD1 (5 bases). Germline lookup yields CDR1 WNHNN and CDR2 SYGVQD (reference sequence). Trimming pared 8 bases from V and 2 bases from J, leaving 12 bases between. This CDR3 region has 13 residues. Written as DNA, the CDR3 is TGCGCCAGCTCCCGGGACGGAAACTATGGCTACACCTTC. Translation gives CASSRDGNYGYTF.

CDR3 bases: TGTGCCAGCAGTTTCACGGACAGGGGGCAGGCAACTTTCTTT. This encodes CASSFTDRGQATFF. The chain recombines TRBV28 with TRBJ1-1; 11 nucleotides match TRBD1. V trimming: 3 bases; J trimming: 12 bases; junction bases outside the gene matches: 9. Germline CDR1 reads MDHEN; CDR2 reads SYDVKM. The CDR3 has 14 amino acids.

The chain has TRBV19 and TRBJ2-5; possible D gene TRBD1, 5 bases. Trimming took off 2 bases at V and 7 bases at J, with 14 bases between the two ends. Germline V gene lookup returns CDR1 LNHDA and CDR2 SQIVND (reference sequence). The CDR3 has 14 amino acids. The DNA for the CDR3 is TGTGCCAGTAGTATAATGGGGCCCGATAGGACCCAGTACTTC. Translated: CASSIMGPDRTQYF.

The rearrangement uses TRBV7-2 and TRBJ1-6; 9 bases are a match to TRBD1. V dropped 2 bases and J dropped 7; count of bases not matched to a gene: 3. This CDR3 is built from 15 residues. CDR1 is SGHTA and CDR2 is FQGNSA in the germline V gene. The CDR3 loop reads CASSLQGTGNSPLHF. The DNA of the CDR3 is TGTGCCAGCAGCTTACAGGGGACAGGGAATTCACCCCTCCACTTT.

The chain uses TRBV19 and TRBJ1-4, with D possibly TRBD1 on 6 matching bases. The CDR3 covers 15 residues. Germline loops: CDR1 LNHDA, CDR2 SQIVND (reference sequence). V was shortened by 3 bases and J by 5 bases, with 13 bases between the two germline ends. CDR3 loop: CASSMQDSRNEKLFF. The CDR3 DNA reads as TGTGCCAGTAGTATGCAGGACAGCAGAAATGAAAAACTGTTTTTT.

This chain joins TRBV4-1 and TRBJ1-5; D call uncertain. Trimming took 0 bases from V and 7 from J, leaving 7 bases between them. This CDR3 is 13 amino acids long. Germline loops: CDR1 MGHRA, CDR2 YSYEKL. The CDR3 loop reads CASSQETNQPQHF. For the CDR3, the DNA is TGCGCCAGCAGCCAAGAGACAAACCAGCCCCAGCATTTT.

J is TRBJ2-7 and V is TRBV6-6; TRBD2 matches 8 bases. Germline values: CDR1 MNHNY, CDR2 SVGAGI (reference sequence). This CDR3 comprises 16 residues. V lost 6 bases, J lost 0 bases, and 10 bases stayed unmatched. As DNA, the CDR3 is TGTGCCAGCAGACAGCCGGGGGGGAGAAGCTCCTACGAGCAGTACTTC. It specifies CASRQPGGRSSYEQYF.

The chain recombines TRBV6-5 with TRBJ2-7, with D possibly matching TRBD1 (6 bases). Between the trimmed V and J ends, which lost 6 bases and 2 bases, there was a span of 14 bases. The CDR3 covers 14 residues. The germline gives CDR1 MNHEY, CDR2 SVGAGI. The CDR3 nucleotides read TGTGCCAGCAGACTCGGACAGAACCCCTACGAGCAGTACTTC. Amino acids: CASRLGQNPYEQYF.

This CDR3 reads CASSRASGGAVVFF. The CDR3 DNA reads as TGTGCCAGCAGCCGGGCTAGCGGGGGGGCAGTGGTGTTCTTC. The chain couples TRBV7-2 to TRBJ2-1; 12 positions match TRBD2. Germline assignment: CDR1 SGHTA and CDR2 FQGNSA. This CDR3 is built from 14 residues. Trimming cost V 5 bases and J 15 bases; bases outside gene matches: 11.

This chain uses TRBV5-1 with TRBJ1-1; D is possibly TRBD1 (6 bases). V shed 4 bases and J shed 1 base, with 17 bases lying between them. Germline values: CDR1 SGHRS, CDR2 YFSETQ. The CDR3 loop spans 16 amino acids. CDR3 sequence (DNA): TGCGCCAGCAGCCCCGACCCCGGGGGGCAGAACACTGAAGCTTTCTTT. This gives the protein CASSPDPGGQNTEAFF.

The chain combines TRBV5-8 with TRBJ1-5, with a tentative D call TRBD1 (5 bases). Germline CDR1 is SGHTS and CDR2 is YDEGEE. CDR3 length: 18 amino acids. The V end lost 2 bases, the J end lost 2 bases, and 20 bases lay between the germline ends. DNA of the CDR3: TGTGCCAGCAGCTTCGGCTGGGGGGGATCCACCGGCAATCAGCCCCAGCATTTT. This codes for CASSFGWGGSTGNQPQHF.

V and J are TRBV19 and TRBJ2-1; 11 bases match TRBD2. The CDR3 loop spans 16 amino acids. The ends lost 3 bases at V and 5 bases at J; junction bases unmatched: 6. Germline CDR1 LNHDA, CDR2 SQIVND (reference sequence). The CDR3 spells CASSMLAGGLNNEQFF. CDR3 in DNA: TGTGCCAGTAGTATGCTAGCGGGAGGCCTAAACAATGAGCAGTTCTTC.

The chain employs TRBV19 and TRBJ1-4; D is unclear. The germline CDR1 and CDR2 sequences are LNHDA and SQIVND (reference sequence). The CDR3 is 11 amino acids. V was shortened by 5 bases and J by 8 bases, with 6 bases between the two germline ends. CDR3 amino acids: CASSEWEKLFF. The CDR3 DNA is TGTGCCAGTAGTGAGTGGGAAAAACTGTTTTTT.

This chain joins TRBV19 and TRBJ1-1; D is undetermined. Looked up from germline, CDR1 is LNHDA and CDR2 is SQIVND (reference sequence). The CDR3 loop spans 13 amino acids. Between the trimmed V and J ends, which lost 2 bases and 11 bases, there was a span of 15 bases. The chain's CDR3 is CASSISTLEKAFF. Here the CDR3 DNA reads TGTGCCAGTAGTATATCCACCCTTGAGAAGGCTTTCTTT.

The V gene is TRBV28, the J gene TRBJ2-7, with D possibly TRBD1 on 6 matching bases. CDR1 MDHEN and CDR2 SYDVKM come from the germline V gene. V was pared by 6 bases and J by 6 bases, with 18 bases between. The CDR3 has 14 amino acids. The CDR3 protein is CASRPERDNPEQYF. The DNA of the CDR3 is TGTGCCAGCAGGCCGGAAAGGGACAATCCCGAGCAGTACTTC.

This clone appeared a single time. J is TRBJ2-1 and V is TRBV5-6; 7 positions agree with TRBD2. The germline gives CDR1 SGHDT, CDR2 YYEEEE. J gave up 7 bases and V 4 bases, and 8 bases lay outside the gene matches. This CDR3 is 14 amino acids long. DNA of the CDR3: TGTGCCAGCAGCAAGGACGGGGGGAGAAATGAGCAGTTCTTC. Protein product: CASSKDGGRNEQFF.

The V gene is TRBV18, the J gene TRBJ2-5, with 12 bases fitting TRBD1. In germline, CDR1 is KGHSH, CDR2 LQKENI. The CDR3 covers 17 residues. The V segment lost 0 bases and the J segment 4 bases; nucleotides outside the gene matches: 6. This CDR3 is CASSPPSGQGARETQYF. The CDR3 nucleotides read TGTGCCAGCTCACCACCGTCGGGACAGGGGGCTCGAGAGACCCAGTACTTC.

The V gene is TRBV6-6, the J gene TRBJ1-5; D not resolved. CDR1 is MNHNY, CDR2 SVGAGI, per germline (reference sequence). V lost 3 bases to trimming and J lost 6 bases, with 3 bases between them. The CDR3 has 11 residues. Written as DNA, the CDR3 is TGTGCCAGCAGTTATGCTCAGCCCCAGCATTTT. Translation gives CASSYAQPQHF.

The chain recombines TRBV2 with TRBJ1-2, with D possibly matching TRBD1 (6 bases). This CDR3 spans 12 amino acids. Looked up from germline, CDR1 is SNHLY and CDR2 is FYNNEI. The germline V and J ends were trimmed by 10 bases and 4 bases, with 13 bases remaining between them. Written as DNA, the CDR3 is TGTGCCAAACGGACAGAGACCTATGGCTACACCTTC. The encoded protein is CAKRTETYGYTF.

The CDR3 protein is CASSLDGWGRDEQFF. The CDR3 nucleotides read TGTGCCAGCAGCTTAGATGGTTGGGGGAGGGATGAGCAGTTCTTC. The chain has TRBV11-3 and TRBJ2-1, with 7 bases identical to TRBD2. The germline V gene encodes CDR1 SGHNT and CDR2 YENEEA. V was pared by 0 bases and J by 8 bases, with 7 bases of the junction left unmatched. This CDR3 has 15 residues.